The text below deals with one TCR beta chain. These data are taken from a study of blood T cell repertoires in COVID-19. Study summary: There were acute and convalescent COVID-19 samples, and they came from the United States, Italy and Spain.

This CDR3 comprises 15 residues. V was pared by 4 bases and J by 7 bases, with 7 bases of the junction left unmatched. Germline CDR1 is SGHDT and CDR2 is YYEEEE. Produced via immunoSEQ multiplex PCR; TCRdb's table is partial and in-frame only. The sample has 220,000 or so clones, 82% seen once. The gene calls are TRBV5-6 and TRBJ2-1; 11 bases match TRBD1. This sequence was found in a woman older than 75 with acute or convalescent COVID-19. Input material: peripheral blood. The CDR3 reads CASSPGTGGKNEQFF. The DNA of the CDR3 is TGTGCCAGCAGCCCCGGGACAGGGGGTAAGAATGAGCAGTTCTTC.